This entry features one T cell receptor (beta chain) sequence. Unmatched junction bases numbered 4, after V lost 0 bases and J lost 13 bases. CDR1 is MNHEY, CDR2 SVGEGT, per germline. The CDR3 has 13 residues. Repertoires were generated with immunoSEQ multiplex PCR, while TCRdb's copy carries only in-frame clones and drops some. The sample records about 120,000 clones, just over 85% being singletons. This sample is part of a study of blood T cell repertoires in COVID-19. At the level of the study: The cDNA or gDNA used as material had been derived from T cells, B-cell-depleted T cells, or PBMCs.

The sample was peripheral blood. This clonotype was obtained from a woman between 45 and 60 years old with active or convalescent COVID-19. The chain carries TRBV6-2 or TRBV6-3 and TRBJ2-1; 9 bases line up with TRBD2. The CDR3 DNA reads TGTGCCAGCAGTTACTCTTGGCGGGAGGGCCAGTTCTTC. This sequence encodes CASSYSWREGQFF.